The present entry profiles one TCR beta chain with its context. Its antigen is unidentified. cDNA libraries for TRB were generated by 5' RACE incorporating UMI labels. TCRdb re-analyzed the 5' RACE reads; it lists each CDR3 protein once, without DNA. The ten most abundant clones cover less than 25% of a sample with under 70,000 distinct CDR3 sequences. The source of the sample is a study of CXCR3-negative and CXCR3-positive naive CD8 T cells. Study results and limitations: TRBV-TRBJ usage was alike in naive CXCR3-negative and CXCR3-positive cells but differed in memory cells. Diversity was high in both naive subsets and much lower in memory cells.

The material sequenced was memory CD8+ T cells from blood. The sequence derives from a human donor in good health. Some clones in this sample may be carry-over from other donors' samples.

The CDR3 sequence is CASGGLADFYEQYF. This rearrangement joins TRBV6-2 or TRBV6-3 to TRBJ2-7; the TCRdb D gene call, TRBD1, has no DNA to confirm it. Germline CDR1 reads MNHEY; CDR2 reads SVGEGT. CDR3 length equals 14 residues.